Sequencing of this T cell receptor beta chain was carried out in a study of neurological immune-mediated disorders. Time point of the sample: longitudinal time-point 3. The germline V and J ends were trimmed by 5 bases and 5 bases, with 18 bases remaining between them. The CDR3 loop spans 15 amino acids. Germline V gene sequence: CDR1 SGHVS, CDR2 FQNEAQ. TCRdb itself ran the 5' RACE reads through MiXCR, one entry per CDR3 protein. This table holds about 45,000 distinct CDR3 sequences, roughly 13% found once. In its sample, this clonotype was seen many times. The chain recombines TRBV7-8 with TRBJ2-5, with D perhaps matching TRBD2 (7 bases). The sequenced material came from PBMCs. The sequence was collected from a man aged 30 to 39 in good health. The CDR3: CASSPNRRGRETQYF. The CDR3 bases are TGTGCCAGCAGCCCAAATAGGCGGGGGCGGGAGACCCAGTACTTC.